This TCR beta chain was sequenced in a study of multiple sclerosis patients with progressive multifocal leukoencephalopathy. Study-wide findings and caveats: PML-onset expanded TRB clones were detectable before and during natalizumab therapy.

The CDR3 covers 14 residues. The germline gives CDR1 SGDLS, CDR2 YYNGEE. V was trimmed by 2 bases and J by 0 bases, leaving 8 bases between them. As concerns this clone: Antigen specificity is unknown.

Data came from immunoSEQ multiplex PCR; TCRdb stores just in-frame clones and leaves some out. The sample has over 20,000 clones; approximately 90% are singletons. Noted time point: about a year of natalizumab therapy. This chain connects TRBV9 to TRBJ1-1; no reliable D call. The TCR sequence derives from a young man with multiple sclerosis. The input for sequencing was PBMCs, taken from a patient treated with natalizumab. The CDR3 protein is CASSVGNMNTEAFF. In nucleotides, the CDR3 is TGTGCCAGCAGCGTGGGGAATATGAACACTGAAGCTTTCTTT.